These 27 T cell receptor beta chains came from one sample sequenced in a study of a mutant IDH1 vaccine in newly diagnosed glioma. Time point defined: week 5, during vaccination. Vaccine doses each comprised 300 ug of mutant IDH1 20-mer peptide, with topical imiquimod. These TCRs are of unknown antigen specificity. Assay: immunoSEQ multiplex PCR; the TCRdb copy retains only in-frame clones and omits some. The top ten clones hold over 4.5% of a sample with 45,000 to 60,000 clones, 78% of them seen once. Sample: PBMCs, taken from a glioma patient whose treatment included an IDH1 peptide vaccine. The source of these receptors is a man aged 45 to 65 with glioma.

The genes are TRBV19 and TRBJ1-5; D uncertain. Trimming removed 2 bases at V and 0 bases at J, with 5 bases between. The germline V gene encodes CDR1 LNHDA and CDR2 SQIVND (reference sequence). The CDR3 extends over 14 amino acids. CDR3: CASSIQNSNQPQHF. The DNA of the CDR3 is TGTGCCAGTAGTATACAGAATAGCAATCAGCCCCAGCATTTT.

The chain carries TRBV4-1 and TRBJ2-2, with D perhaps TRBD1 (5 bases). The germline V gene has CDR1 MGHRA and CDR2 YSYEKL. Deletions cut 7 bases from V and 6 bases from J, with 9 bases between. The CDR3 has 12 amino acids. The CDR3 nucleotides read TGCGCCAGCAAAGGGGCCCCCGGGGAGCTGTTTTTT. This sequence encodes CASKGAPGELFF.

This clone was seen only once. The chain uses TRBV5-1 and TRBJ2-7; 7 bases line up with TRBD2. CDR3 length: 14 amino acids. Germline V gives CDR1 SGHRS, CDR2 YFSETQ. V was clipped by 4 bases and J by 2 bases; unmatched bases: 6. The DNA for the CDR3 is TGCGCCAGCAGCGGGAGGGGCAGGACCTACGAGCAGTACTTC. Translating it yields CASSGRGRTYEQYF.

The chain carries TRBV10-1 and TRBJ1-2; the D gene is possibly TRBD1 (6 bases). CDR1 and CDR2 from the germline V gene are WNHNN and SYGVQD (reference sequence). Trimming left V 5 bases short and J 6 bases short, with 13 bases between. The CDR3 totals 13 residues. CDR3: CASSPTGKDGYTF. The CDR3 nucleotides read TGCGCCAGCAGTCCCACAGGGAAAGATGGCTACACCTTC.

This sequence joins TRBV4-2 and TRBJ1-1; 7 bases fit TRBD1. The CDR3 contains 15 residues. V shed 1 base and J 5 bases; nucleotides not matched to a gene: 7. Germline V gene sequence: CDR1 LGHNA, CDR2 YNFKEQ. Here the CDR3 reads CASSQGALTGTEAFF. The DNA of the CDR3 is TGTGCCAGCAGCCAAGGAGCCTTGACAGGGACTGAAGCTTTCTTT.

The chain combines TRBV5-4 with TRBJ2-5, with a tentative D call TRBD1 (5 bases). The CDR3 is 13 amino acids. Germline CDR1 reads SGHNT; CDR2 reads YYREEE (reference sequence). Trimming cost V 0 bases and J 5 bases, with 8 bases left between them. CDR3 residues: CASSLVGPETQYF. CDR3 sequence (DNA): TGTGCCAGCAGCTTGGTGGGGCCGGAGACCCAGTACTTC. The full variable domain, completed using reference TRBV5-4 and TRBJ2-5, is ETGVTQSPTHLIKTRGQQVTLRCSSQSGHNTVSWYQQALGQGPQFIFQYYREEENGRGNFPPRFSGLQFPNYSSELNVNALELDDSALYLCASSLVGPETQYFGPGTRLLVL.

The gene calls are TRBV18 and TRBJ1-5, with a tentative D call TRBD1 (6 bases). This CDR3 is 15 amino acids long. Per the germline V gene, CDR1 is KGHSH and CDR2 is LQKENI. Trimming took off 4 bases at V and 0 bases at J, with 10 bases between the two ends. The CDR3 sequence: CASSRWDNSNQPQHF. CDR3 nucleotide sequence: TGTGCCAGCTCACGCTGGGACAATAGCAATCAGCCCCAGCATTTT.

The chain's CDR3 is CASSYLGGHQPQHF. CDR3 in DNA: TGTGCCAGCAGTTACTTGGGGGGGCATCAGCCCCAGCATTTT. This sequence joins TRBV6-5 and TRBJ1-5, with D maybe TRBD1 (6 bases). Germline V gene lookup returns CDR1 MNHEY and CDR2 SVGAGI. V lost 1 base to trimming and J lost 5 bases, with 9 bases between them. CDR3 length: 14 residues.

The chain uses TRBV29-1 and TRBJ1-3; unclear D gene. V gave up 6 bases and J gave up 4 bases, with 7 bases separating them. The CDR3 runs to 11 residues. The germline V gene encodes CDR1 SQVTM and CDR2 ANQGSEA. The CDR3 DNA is TGCAGCGTGGCCGACGGAAACACCATATATTTT. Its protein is CSVADGNTIYF.

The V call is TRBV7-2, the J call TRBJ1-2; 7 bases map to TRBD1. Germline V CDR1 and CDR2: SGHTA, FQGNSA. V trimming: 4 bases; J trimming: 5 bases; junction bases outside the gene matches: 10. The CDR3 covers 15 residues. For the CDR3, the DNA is TGTGCCAGCAGCTCTCAAGGGGACAGCAAGTATGGCTACACCTTC. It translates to CASSSQGDSKYGYTF.

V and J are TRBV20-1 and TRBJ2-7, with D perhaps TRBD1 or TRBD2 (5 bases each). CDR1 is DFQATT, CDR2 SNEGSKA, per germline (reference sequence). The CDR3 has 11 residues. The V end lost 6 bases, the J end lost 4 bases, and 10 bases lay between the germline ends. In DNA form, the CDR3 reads TGCAGTGCCTCGGGGCAGTACGAGCAGTACTTC. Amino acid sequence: CSASGQYEQYF.

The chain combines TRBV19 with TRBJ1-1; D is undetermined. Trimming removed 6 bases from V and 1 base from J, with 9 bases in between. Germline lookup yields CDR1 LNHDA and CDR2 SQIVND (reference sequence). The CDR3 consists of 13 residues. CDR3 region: CASRFYRNTEAFF. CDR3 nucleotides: TGTGCCAGTAGGTTTTACAGGAACACTGAAGCTTTCTTT.

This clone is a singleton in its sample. The CDR3 is CASMASGLNEQFF. CDR3 DNA: TGTGCCAGCATGGCTAGCGGGTTGAATGAGCAGTTCTTC. This chain uses TRBV5-4 with TRBJ2-1; 8 bases agree with TRBD2. The CDR3 loop spans 13 amino acids. Trimming at V came to 6 bases and at J to 7 bases, leaving 6 bases not matched to a gene. Germline CDR1 reads SGHNT; CDR2 reads YYREEE (reference sequence).

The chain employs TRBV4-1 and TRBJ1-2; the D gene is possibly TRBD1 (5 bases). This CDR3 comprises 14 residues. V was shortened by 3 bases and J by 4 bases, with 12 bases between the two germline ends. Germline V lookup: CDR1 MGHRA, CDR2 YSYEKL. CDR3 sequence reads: CASSQGDEVYGYTF. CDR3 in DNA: TGCGCCAGCAGCCAGGGGGACGAGGTCTATGGCTACACCTTC.

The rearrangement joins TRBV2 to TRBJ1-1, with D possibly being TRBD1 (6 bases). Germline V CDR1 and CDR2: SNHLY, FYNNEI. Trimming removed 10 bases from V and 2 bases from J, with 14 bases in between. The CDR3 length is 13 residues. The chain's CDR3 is CAIQDRVNTEAFF. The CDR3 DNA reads TGTGCCATCCAGGACAGAGTTAACACTGAAGCTTTCTTT.

CDR3 region: CSVGQGTGELFF. The CDR3 coding sequence is TGCAGCGTTGGACAGGGAACCGGGGAGCTGTTTTTT. This chain joins TRBV29-1 and TRBJ2-2; 7 bases agree with TRBD1. The CDR3 sequence is 12 residues long. Germline V gene lookup returns CDR1 SQVTM and CDR2 ANQGSEA. V lost 4 bases, J lost 5 bases, and 1 base stayed unmatched.

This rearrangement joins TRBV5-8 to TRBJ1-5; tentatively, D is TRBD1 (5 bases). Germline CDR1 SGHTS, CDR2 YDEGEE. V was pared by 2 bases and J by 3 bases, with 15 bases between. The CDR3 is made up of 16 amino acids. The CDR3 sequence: CASSLPGLSLNQPQHF. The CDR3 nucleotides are TGTGCCAGCAGCTTACCGGGACTGAGCCTCAATCAGCCCCAGCATTTT.

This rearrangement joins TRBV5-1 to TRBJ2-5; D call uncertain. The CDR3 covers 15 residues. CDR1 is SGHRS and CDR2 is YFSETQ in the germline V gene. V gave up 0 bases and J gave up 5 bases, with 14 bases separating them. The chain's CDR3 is CASSLVQKSTETQYF. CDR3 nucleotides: TGCGCCAGCAGCTTGGTTCAAAAGAGTACGGAGACCCAGTACTTC.

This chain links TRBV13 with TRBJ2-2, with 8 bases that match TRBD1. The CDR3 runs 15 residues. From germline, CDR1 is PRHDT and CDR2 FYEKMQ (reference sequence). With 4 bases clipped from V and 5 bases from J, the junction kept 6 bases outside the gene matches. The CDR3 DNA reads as TGTGCCAGCAGCTCAGGGGGCTACCGGACCGGGGAGCTGTTTTTT. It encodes CASSSGGYRTGELFF.

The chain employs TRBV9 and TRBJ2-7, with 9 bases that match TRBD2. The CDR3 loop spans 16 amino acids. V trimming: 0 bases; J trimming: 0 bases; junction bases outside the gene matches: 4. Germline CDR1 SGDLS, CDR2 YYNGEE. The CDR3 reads CASSVDSGGPSYEQYF. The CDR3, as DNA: TGTGCCAGCAGCGTAGATAGCGGGGGCCCCTCCTACGAGCAGTACTTC.

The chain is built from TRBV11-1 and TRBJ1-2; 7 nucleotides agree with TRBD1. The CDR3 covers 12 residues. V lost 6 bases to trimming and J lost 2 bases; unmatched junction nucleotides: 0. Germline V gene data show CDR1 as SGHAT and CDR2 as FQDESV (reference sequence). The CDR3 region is CASRQGNYGYTF. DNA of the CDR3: TGTGCCAGCAGACAGGGGAACTATGGCTACACCTTC.

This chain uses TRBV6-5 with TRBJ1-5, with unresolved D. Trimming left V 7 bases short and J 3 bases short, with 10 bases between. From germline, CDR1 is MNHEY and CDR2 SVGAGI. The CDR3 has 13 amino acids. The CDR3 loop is CASTPAINQPQHF. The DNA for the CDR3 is TGTGCCAGCACCCCAGCTATCAATCAGCCCCAGCATTTT.

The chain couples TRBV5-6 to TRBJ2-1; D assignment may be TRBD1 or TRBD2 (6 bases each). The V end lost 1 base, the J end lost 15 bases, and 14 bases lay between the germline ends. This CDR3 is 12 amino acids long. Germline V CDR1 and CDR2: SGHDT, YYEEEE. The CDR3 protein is CASSLLGGWLFF. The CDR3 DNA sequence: TGTGCCAGCAGCTTGCTAGGGGGGTGGTTGTTCTTC.

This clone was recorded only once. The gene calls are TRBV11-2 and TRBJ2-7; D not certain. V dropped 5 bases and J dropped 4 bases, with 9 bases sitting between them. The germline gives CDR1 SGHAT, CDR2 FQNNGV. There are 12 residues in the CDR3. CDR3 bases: TGTGCCAGCAGCGGCCCAACTTACGAGCAGTACTTC. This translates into CASSGPTYEQYF.

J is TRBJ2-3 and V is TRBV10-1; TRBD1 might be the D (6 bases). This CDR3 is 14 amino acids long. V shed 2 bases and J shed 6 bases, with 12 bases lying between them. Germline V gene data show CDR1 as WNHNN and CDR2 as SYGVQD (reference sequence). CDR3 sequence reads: CASSENHRDDTQYF. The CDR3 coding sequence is TGCGCCAGCAGTGAGAATCACAGGGATGATACGCAGTATTTT.

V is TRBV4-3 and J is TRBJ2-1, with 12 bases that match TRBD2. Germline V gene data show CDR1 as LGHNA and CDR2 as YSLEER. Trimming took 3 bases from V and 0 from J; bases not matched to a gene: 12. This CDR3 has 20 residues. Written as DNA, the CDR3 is TGCGCCAGCAGCCAGTCACCCGGGACTAGCGGGCTAAGCTCCTACAATGAGCAGTTCTTC. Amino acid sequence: CASSQSPGTSGLSSYNEQFF.

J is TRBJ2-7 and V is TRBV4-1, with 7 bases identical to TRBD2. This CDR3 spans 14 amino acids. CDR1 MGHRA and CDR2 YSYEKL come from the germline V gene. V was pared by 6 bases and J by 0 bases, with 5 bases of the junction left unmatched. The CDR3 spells CASSSSGNSYEQYF. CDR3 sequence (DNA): TGCGCCAGCAGTTCTAGCGGCAACTCCTACGAGCAGTACTTC.